A single sample gave rise to the 22 T cell receptor beta chains below, sequenced in a study of blood T cell repertoires in COVID-19 (dated by TCRdb to the early 2020s). Library preparation employed the immunoSEQ multiplex PCR assay. The clones in this table, taken by TCRdb from immuneACCESS, are in-frame only. Not every clone is retained; where verified, under half of the shortfall comes from an unresolved V gene, and the cause of the rest is unknown. Recorded for this sample are fewer than 120,000 clones; approximately 80% of them occurred a single time. The ten top clones hold 16% of the sample. Specimen: peripheral blood. The source is a woman aged 55-69 years with acute or convalescent COVID-19.

A single count supports this clone. The genes are TRBV5-5 and TRBJ2-3, with D possibly matching TRBD1 (6 bases). Germline CDR1 SGHKS, CDR2 YYEKEE (reference sequence). Trimming removed 2 bases at V and 2 bases at J, with 21 bases between. The CDR3 sequence is 18 residues long. The DNA for the CDR3 is TGTGCCAGCAGCTTTGAGGGGGTGCCGGGGACCCTCACAGATACGCAGTATTTT. Its translation is CASSFEGVPGTLTDTQYF.

This chain joins TRBV27 and TRBJ1-2, with a tentative D call TRBD1 (5 bases). Trimming shortened V by 6 bases and J by 4 bases, and 18 bases separated the two germline ends. This CDR3 is built from 15 residues. In germline, CDR1 is MNHEY, CDR2 SMNVEV (reference sequence). The CDR3 is CASRGDSYTRYGYTF. DNA of the CDR3: TGTGCCAGCAGGGGCGACAGCTACACCCGCTATGGCTACACCTTC.

This sequence joins TRBV15 and TRBJ1-1; 10 positions agree with TRBD1. The CDR3 consists of 17 residues. Germline CDR1 LNHNV, CDR2 YYDKDF (reference sequence). V was clipped by 0 bases and J by 5 bases; unmatched bases: 9. This CDR3 reads CATSRDGRQGAVTEAFF. DNA for the CDR3: TGTGCCACCAGCAGAGATGGGCGACAGGGGGCGGTTACTGAAGCTTTCTTT.

About this clone: Different DNA sequences within this sample yield the same CDR3. J is TRBJ1-5 and V is TRBV7-9; 11 bases match TRBD1. V dropped 3 bases and J dropped 7; count of bases not matched to a gene: 2. The length of the CDR3 is 14 residues. CDR1 is SEHNR, CDR2 FQNEAQ, per germline (reference sequence). This CDR3 is CASSFGTGGQPQHF. CDR3 bases: TGTGCCAGCAGCTTCGGGACAGGGGGGCAGCCCCAGCATTTT.

In this sample, this clone turned up once. The J gene is TRBJ2-5, the V gene TRBV7-2; D remains ambiguous. The CDR3 contains 13 residues. Between the trimmed V and J ends, which lost 6 bases and 4 bases, there was a span of 12 bases. From germline, CDR1 is SGHTA and CDR2 FQGNSA. In DNA, the CDR3 is TGTGCCAGCAGTCCCAGTTTGCTAGAGACCCAGTACTTC. Residues: CASSPSLLETQYF.

The V call is TRBV6-2 or TRBV6-3, the J call TRBJ2-7; 10 positions agree with TRBD1. Germline assignment: CDR1 MNHEY and CDR2 SVGEGT. Unmatched junction bases numbered 7, after V lost 4 bases and J lost 4 bases. CDR3 length equals 15 residues. The CDR3 sequence is CASSFFRDRGYEQYF. The DNA for the CDR3 is TGTGCCAGCAGTTTCTTCCGGGACAGGGGTTACGAGCAGTACTTC.

The chain joins TRBV9 to TRBJ1-2; D may be TRBD1 (6 bases). This CDR3 comprises 15 residues. Germline CDR1 SGDLS, CDR2 YYNGEE. V lost 4 bases to trimming and J lost 7 bases, with 20 bases between them. CDR3 DNA: TGTGCCAGCAGCATTACGGGACAAAAGGATGGTGGCTACACCTTC. Amino acids: CASSITGQKDGGYTF.

A few counts support this clone. The rearrangement links TRBV7-2 to TRBJ1-2; the D is unclear. The length of the CDR3 is 15 residues. Trimming removed 2 bases from V and 6 bases from J, with 16 bases in between. Germline V gene sequence: CDR1 SGHTA, CDR2 FQGNSA. CDR3 DNA sequence: TGTGCCAGCAGCTTACCGTTCGCGGGCGTCCATGGCTACACCTTC. This codes for CASSLPFAGVHGYTF.

The genes are TRBV5-1 and TRBJ1-4, with a possible D match to TRBD1 (5 bases). This CDR3 region has 15 residues. The V end lost 7 bases, the J end lost 3 bases, and 16 bases lay between the germline ends. CDR1 and CDR2 from the germline V gene are SGHRS and YFSETQ. The CDR3 reads CASAMTRAPNEKLFF. CDR3 bases: TGCGCCAGCGCCATGACCAGGGCTCCTAATGAAAAACTGTTTTTT.

This chain connects TRBV21-1 to TRBJ1-6; TRBD1 is taken as the D call from the table, unchecked against the DNA. TRBV21-1 is a pseudogene locus. This CDR3 comprises 19 residues. CDR3 region: CASSKENFPAGDYNSPLHF. The CDR3 DNA sequence: TGTGCCAGCAGCAAAGAAAATTTTCCAGCAGGGGATTATAATTCACCCCTCCACTTT.

The V and J genes are TRBV20-1 and TRBJ1-1; D gene ambiguous. This CDR3 spans 12 amino acids. In germline, CDR1 is DFQATT, CDR2 SNEGSKA (reference sequence). V shed 4 bases and J shed 3 bases, with 9 bases lying between them. CDR3 loop: CSATDLDTEAFF. CDR3 nucleotides: TGCAGTGCTACTGATCTAGACACTGAAGCTTTCTTT.

The table lists this clone with a few counts. The chain couples TRBV4-1 to TRBJ2-1; the D gene is possibly TRBD1 (6 bases). CDR1 is MGHRA and CDR2 is YSYEKL in the germline V gene. Trimming pared 0 bases from V and 3 bases from J, leaving 15 bases between. The CDR3 runs to 17 residues. CDR3 residues: CASSQDTGTGFYNEQFF. For the CDR3, the DNA is TGCGCCAGCAGCCAAGATACTGGAACAGGGTTCTACAATGAGCAGTTCTTC.

The rearrangement joins TRBV2 to TRBJ1-2; D unclear. Germline-derived CDR1 and CDR2 are SNHLY and FYNNEI. The germline V and J ends were trimmed by 5 bases and 5 bases, with 9 bases remaining between them. The CDR3 runs 12 residues. CDR3 region: CASSPSRYGYTF. In DNA form, the CDR3 reads TGTGCCAGCAGTCCGAGCCGTTATGGCTACACCTTC. The variable domain in full, with the rest retrieved from reference TRBV2 and TRBJ1-2, is EPEVTQTPSHQVTQMGQEVILRCVPISNHLYFYWYRQILGQKVEFLVSFYNNEISEKSEIFDDQFSVERPDGSNFTLKIRSTKLEDSAMYFCASSPSRYGYTFGSGTRLTVV.

The genes are TRBV30 and TRBJ2-1, with TRBD2 as a possible D gene (5 bases). With 0 bases removed from V and 0 bases from J, the gap between germline ends came to 9 bases. The CDR3 consists of 15 residues. The germline V gene has CDR1 GTSNPN and CDR2 SVGIG (reference sequence). The CDR3, as DNA: TGTGCCTGGAGTGTCGGGGTTAGCTCCTACAATGAGCAGTTCTTC. Protein product: CAWSVGVSSYNEQFF.

The chain recombines TRBV14 with TRBJ2-7, with D possibly being TRBD1 (5 bases). Trimming removed 4 bases at V and 2 bases at J, with 15 bases between. The CDR3 is made up of 15 amino acids. Germline V gene sequence: CDR1 SGHDN, CDR2 FVKESK. CDR3 amino acids: CASSPFLGPTYEQYF. The CDR3 bases are TGTGCCAGCAGCCCTTTCCTGGGGCCCACCTACGAGCAGTACTTC. The whole variable domain, filled in from reference TRBV14 and TRBJ2-7, reads EAGVTQFPSHSVIEKGQTVTLRCDPISGHDNLYWYRRVMGKEIKFLLHFVKESKQDESGMPNNRFLAERTGGTYSTLKVQPAELEDSGVYFCASSPFLGPTYEQYFGPGTRLTVT.

The chain joins TRBV14 to TRBJ2-7; D unclear. V gave up 3 bases and J gave up 2 bases, with 14 bases separating them. The CDR3 is 15 amino acids. CDR1 SGHDN and CDR2 FVKESK come from the germline V gene. CDR3 DNA sequence: TGTGCCAGCAGCCACCTCACAGTTAAAACCTACGAGCAGTACTTC. Protein: CASSHLTVKTYEQYF.

The CDR3: CASSPFRDSLYEQYF. The CDR3 nucleotides read TGTGCCAGCTCACCATTCCGGGACAGCCTATACGAGCAGTACTTC. This chain connects TRBV18 to TRBJ2-7, with 7 bases lining up with TRBD1. V gave up 2 bases and J gave up 4 bases; unmatched junction bases: 8. Germline CDR1 and CDR2: KGHSH and LQKENI. The CDR3 spans 15 residues. Based on the CDR3 plus reference TRBV18 and TRBJ2-7, the full variable domain is NAGVMQNPRHLVRRRGQEARLRCSPMKGHSHVYWYRQLPEEGLKFMVYLQKENIIDESGMPKERFSAEFPKEGPSILRIQQVVRGDSAAYFCASSPFRDSLYEQYFGPGTRLTVT.

This clone appeared a few times. This chain connects TRBV5-1 to TRBJ1-1; D unresolved. CDR1 SGHRS and CDR2 YFSETQ come from the germline V gene. This CDR3 comprises 14 residues. V was trimmed by 1 base and J by 2 bases, leaving 9 bases between them. The CDR3 DNA is TGCGCCAGCAGCTTGACAGCAGGAAACACTGAAGCTTTCTTT. Translation: CASSLTAGNTEAFF.

The chain joins TRBV6-5 to TRBJ1-1; D is ambiguous. V lost 8 bases, J lost 1 base, and 14 bases lay in between. This CDR3 contains 14 residues. Looked up from germline, CDR1 is MNHEY and CDR2 is SVGAGI. CDR3 amino acids: CASRSAVTNTEAFF. The DNA for the CDR3 is TGTGCCAGCCGGAGCGCGGTGACGAACACTGAAGCTTTCTTT.

The rearrangement uses TRBV29-1 and TRBJ2-5; D is perhaps TRBD1 (6 bases). This CDR3 region has 14 residues. CDR1 SQVTM and CDR2 ANQGSEA come from the germline V gene. Trimming stripped 0 bases from V and 3 bases from J, with 11 bases between. The CDR3 bases are TGCAGCGTTGAAGATTTTGGGGGCGAAGAGACCCAGTACTTC. As protein: CSVEDFGGEETQYF.

The CDR3 sequence is CAWAPPGILSNQPQHF. In nucleotides, the CDR3 is TGTGCCTGGGCCCCCCCAGGCATCCTTAGCAATCAGCCCCAGCATTTT. This chain links TRBV30 with TRBJ1-5, with D uncertain. CDR3 length: 16 amino acids. CDR1 is GTSNPN and CDR2 is SVGIG in the germline V gene (reference sequence). The ends were cut back, 5 bases at V and 0 bases at J, with 17 bases in the middle. The variable domain in full, completed from reference TRBV30 and TRBJ1-5, reads SQTIHQWPATLVQPVGSPLSLECTVEGTSNPNLYWYRQAAGRGLQLLFYSVGIGQISSEVPQNLSASRPQDRQFILSSKKLLLSDSGFYLCAWAPPGILSNQPQHFGDGTRLSIL.

This chain links TRBV24-1 with TRBJ1-4, with D maybe TRBD1 (6 bases). This CDR3 spans 13 amino acids. Trimming shortened V by 6 bases and J by 4 bases, and 8 bases separated the two germline ends. Germline V gives CDR1 KGHDR, CDR2 SFDVKD. CDR3 nucleotides: TGTGCCACCAGTCGACAGGATAATGAAAAACTGTTTTTT. Protein: CATSRQDNEKLFF.